The rows below give T cell receptor beta chains drawn from one sample of a study of blood T cell repertoires in COVID-19. This table comes from immunoSEQ multiplex PCR, and its TCRdb copy is limited to in-frame clones, with some not included. The table shows approximately 240,000 clones, with about 85% occurring only once. Sequencing was performed on peripheral blood. All receptors come from a woman aged 60-70 years who had recovered from COVID-19. CDR3s include the opening cysteine and the closing phenylalanine or tryptophan. D genes are given only for firm matches.

j_call v_call d_call cdr3_nt cdr3_aa
TRBJ2-3 TRBV7-2 . TGTGCCAGCAGCTTAGCCTACAGCACAGATACGCAGTATTTT CASSLAYSTDTQYF
TRBJ2-3 TRBV30 . TGTGCCTGGACTATGGGCGGGGCGATCACAGATACGCAGTATTTT CAWTMGGAITDTQYF
TRBJ2-7 TRBV10-3 TRBD1 TGTGCCATCAGTGAGTCGACAGGGGGCGGATACGAGCAGTACTTC CAISESTGGGYEQYF
TRBJ2-5 TRBV2 . TGTGTCAGCAGTGGGTCCGAGGACAGCCAGGAGGAGACCCAGTACTTC CVSSGSEDSQEETQYF
TRBJ2-7 TRBV7-9 TRBD2 TGTGCCAGCAGCCCACACACTAGCGGGGGCTCCGTCGAGCAGTACTTC CASSPHTSGGSVEQYF
TRBJ1-1 TRBV2 TRBD1 TGTGCCAGCAGTCCTGCCAGGGGGCCCTTTTTGAACACTGAAGCTTTCTTT CASSPARGPFLNTEAFF
TRBJ1-5 TRBV7-4 . TGTGCCAGCAGCATAGATCGGGGGGCGCGGGGCAATCAGCCCCAGCATTTT CASSIDRGARGNQPQHF
TRBJ1-5 TRBV3-1/TRBV3-2 TRBD1 TGTGCCAGCAGCCAAGGCAACAGGGGCCCCAATCAGCCCCAGCATTTT CASSQGNRGPNQPQHF
TRBJ2-3 TRBV6-4 TRBD1 TGTGCCAGCAGTTCGCGACAGGGAAACACGCAGTATTTT CASSSRQGNTQYF
TRBJ2-7 TRBV2 TRBD1 TGTGCCAGCACAGGACAGGGAAACTACGAGCAGTACTTC CASTGQGNYEQYF
TRBJ1-1 TRBV19 TRBD1 TGTGCCAGTAGGAGAGAGGACAGGGGGTACACTGAAGCTTTCTTT CASRREDRGYTEAFF